Listed below are T cell receptor beta chains from one sample, sequenced in a study of post-analysis software for immune sequencing data. TCRdb analysed the PCR reads with MiXCR anew, one entry per CDR3 protein. The sample lists about 430,000 distinct CDR3 sequences; approximately 39% were seen once. Source material: blood. The origin of the receptors is a girl aged 2 to 10 with multiple sclerosis. The CDR3 runs from the conserved cysteine through the conserved F or W. D genes are given only for firm matches. The size of a clone is reported for some rows only, either as once, few or many, or as a class for expanded clones.

>TRBJ2-1|TRBV9|TRBD2|-
CASSAERLAGGNEQFF
TGTGCCAGCAGCGCAGAGCGCTTAGCGGGAGGCAATGAGCAGTTCTTC
>TRBJ2-3|TRBV6-1|-|few
CASSEFRVSTDTQYF
TGTGCCAGCAGTGAATTTCGGGTTAGCACAGATACGCAGTATTTT
>TRBJ2-7|TRBV7-8|TRBD2|-
CASSPFRDYLTYEQYF
TGTGCCAGCAGCCCTTTCCGGGACTATCTCACCTACGAGCAGTACTTC
>TRBJ2-1|TRBV7-2|-|-
CASSLEAANEQFF
TGTGCCAGCAGCTTAGAAGCGGCCAATGAGCAGTTCTTC
>TRBJ2-3|TRBV7-8|-|few
CASRPTGTGWYSTDTQYF
TGTGCCAGCAGACCAACAGGGACGGGTTGGTACAGCACAGATACGCAGTATTTT
>TRBJ2-1|TRBV12-3/TRBV12-4|-|once
CASSVNEQFF
TGTGCCAGTAGCGTCAATGAGCAGTTCTTC
>TRBJ2-1|TRBV6-5|TRBD2|-
CASSYSKSASGGYEQFF
TGTGCCAGCAGTTACTCGAAGTCGGCTAGCGGGGGGTATGAGCAGTTCTTC
>TRBJ1-1|TRBV6-2/TRBV6-3|TRBD1|-
CASSSQGAAFF
TGTGCCAGCAGTTCCCAGGGGGCAGCTTTCTTT
>TRBJ2-1|TRBV5-5|-|few
CASSPWRGTTYNEQFF
TGTGCCAGCAGCCCGTGGCGGGGAACCACCTACAATGAGCAGTTCTTC
>TRBJ1-5|TRBV29-1|-|-
CSVVQGTNQPQHF
TGCAGCGTTGTACAGGGAACCAATCAGCCCCAGCATTTT
>TRBJ2-6|TRBV7-8|TRBD2|-
CASGPRTSGSSGANVLTF
TGTGCCAGCGGCCCAAGGACTAGCGGCAGCTCTGGGGCCAACGTCCTGACTTTC
>TRBJ2-1|TRBV13|TRBD2|-
CASSHYQVELAGEQFF
TGTGCCAGCAGCCACTACCAAGTAGAACTAGCGGGCGAGCAGTTCTTC
>TRBJ2-1|TRBV24-1|-|few
CATSDRPPRAAYNEQFF
TGTGCCACCAGTGACCGCCCCCCCAGGGCGGCGTACAATGAGCAGTTCTTC
>TRBJ2-5|TRBV10-3|TRBD2|few
CAITSGGAFEQYF
TGTGCCATCACTAGCGGGGGGGCCTTTGAGCAGTACTTC
>TRBJ1-1|TRBV7-3|-|few
CASTLIRGNTEAFF
TGTGCCAGCACCCTTATCCGGGGAAACACTGAAGCTTTCTTT
>TRBJ2-7|TRBV2|TRBD2|-
CAGGEGEQYF
TGTGCCGGGGGGGAAGGCGAGCAGTACTTC
>TRBJ2-7|TRBV12-3/TRBV12-4|-|few
CASRSGTRVFWEQYF
TGTGCCAGCAGGTCCGGGACTCGGGTTTTTTGGGAGCAGTACTTC
>TRBJ1-4|TRBV29-1|-|-
CSVQGPTVRKRFF
TGCAGCGTGCAAGGCCCGACAGTGCGCAAACGGTTTTTT
>TRBJ2-3|TRBV24-1|-|-
CATSDPGGTDTQYF
TGTGCCACCAGTGATCCCGGGGGCACAGATACGCAGTATTTT
>TRBJ1-5|TRBV6-6|TRBD1|-
CASSYGTAHSAQHF
TGTGCCAGCAGTTACGGGACAGCCCATTCAGCCCAGCATTTT
>TRBJ2-6|TRBV7-2|-|-
CASSLGLDSGANVLTF
TGTGCCAGCAGCTTAGGTTTAGACTCTGGGGCCAACGTCCTGACTTTC
>TRBJ2-1|TRBV20-1|TRBD2|-
CSARELAIYNEQFF
TGCAGTGCTAGAGAACTAGCGATCTACAATGAGCAGTTCTTC
>TRBJ2-6|TRBV7-8|TRBD1|few
CASSLQGASGANVLTF
TGTGCCAGCAGCTTACAGGGGGCCTCTGGGGCCAACGTCCTGACTTTC
>TRBJ2-3|TRBV7-3|-|-
CASSHGAGGTQYF
TGTGCCAGCAGCCACGGCGCCGGTGGTACGCAGTATTTT
>TRBJ2-3|TRBV24-1|-|few
CATSDPGRDTQYF
TGTGCCACCAGTGATCCAGGGCGGGATACGCAGTATTTT
>TRBJ1-1|TRBV4-2|-|-
CASSQGGREDSAFF
TGTGCCAGCAGCCAAGGGGGGCGCGAAGATTCAGCTTTCTTT
>TRBJ1-1|TRBV5-4|-|-
CASKNGLRNTEAFF
TGTGCCAGCAAGAATGGACTGCGGAACACTGAAGCTTTCTTT
>TRBJ1-1|TRBV12-3/TRBV12-4|-|few
CASSLGVRTEAFF
TGTGCCAGCAGTTTAGGGGTACGGACTGAAGCTTTCTTT
>TRBJ2-7|TRBV5-1|TRBD1|-
CASSWDSTGYEQYF
TGCGCCAGCAGCTGGGATTCGACAGGGTACGAGCAGTACTTC
>TRBJ2-1|TRBV2|-|-
CASREAPGQFF
TGTGCCAGCAGGGAGGCGCCGGGGCAGTTCTTC
>TRBJ2-1|TRBV5-1|TRBD2|-
CASSLTGGQYNEQFF
TGCGCCAGCAGCTTAACGGGAGGGCAGTACAATGAGCAGTTCTTC
>TRBJ2-3|TRBV5-1|TRBD2|many
CASSFGLATDTQYF
TGCGCCAGCAGCTTCGGACTAGCCACAGATACGCAGTATTTT
>TRBJ2-7|TRBV28|-|-
CASSGADGRSYEQYF
TGTGCCAGCAGTGGAGCGGACGGACGCTCCTACGAGCAGTACTTC
>TRBJ2-3|TRBV5-1|TRBD1|-
CASSHGGQGLDTQYF
TGCGCCAGCAGCCACGGGGGACAGGGGTTAGATACGCAGTATTTT
>TRBJ2-1|TRBV5-1|TRBD2|-
CASSLGLGEAGEHNEQFF
TGCGCCAGCAGCTTGGGACTGGGGGAGGCGGGGGAACACAATGAGCAGTTCTTC
>TRBJ1-2|TRBV20-1|-|-
CSAREARQLPNYGYTF
TGCAGTGCTAGAGAAGCTAGACAGCTCCCTAACTATGGCTACACCTTC
>TRBJ2-3|TRBV5-1|TRBD1|-
CASSLAGQMDTQYF
TGCGCCAGCAGCTTGGCGGGACAGATGGATACGCAGTATTTT
>TRBJ2-6|TRBV7-8|TRBD2|-
CASSLGLAGIRSGANVLTF
TGTGCCAGCAGCTTAGGACTAGCGGGGATCCGCTCTGGGGCCAACGTCCTGACTTTC
>TRBJ2-1|TRBV27|-|few
CASSLSWFLPNEQFF
TGTGCCAGCAGTTTGTCTTGGTTCCTCCCCAATGAGCAGTTCTTC
>TRBJ2-7|TRBV4-3|-|-
CASSQEDLWTVGNEQYF
TGCGCCAGCAGCCAAGAAGACCTATGGACAGTCGGCAATGAGCAGTACTTC
>TRBJ1-2|TRBV29-1|-|few
CSVEDLETAHGYTF
TGCAGCGTTGAAGATCTTGAGACAGCCCATGGCTACACCTTC
>TRBJ1-6|TRBV5-4|-|-
CASSLTPGHYIGSPLHF
TGTGCCAGCAGCTTGACTCCGGGACATTATATCGGATCACCCCTCCACTTT
>TRBJ2-3|TRBV5-1|TRBD1|few
CANSFARGPTDTQYF
TGCGCCAACAGCTTTGCCAGGGGGCCCACAGATACGCAGTATTTT
>TRBJ2-3|TRBV5-1|-|-
CASSRGGGDTQYF
TGCGCCAGCAGTAGGGGAGGAGGAGATACGCAGTATTTT
>TRBJ1-2|TRBV19|-|-
CASGIGPSNYGYTF
TGTGCCAGTGGTATCGGACCAAGTAACTATGGCTACACCTTC
>TRBJ2-5|TRBV4-2|-|-
CASSGTAYEETQYF
TGTGCCAGCAGCGGGACGGCTTACGAAGAGACCCAGTACTTC
>TRBJ1-2|TRBV20-1|-|few
CSATHQGSNYGYTF
TGCAGTGCTACCCATCAGGGTTCGAACTATGGCTACACCTTC
>TRBJ2-7|TRBV20-1|TRBD2|few
CSAQSALLAAAYEQYF
TGCAGTGCCCAGTCCGCCCTCCTAGCGGCCGCCTACGAGCAGTACTTC
>TRBJ2-7|TRBV6-1|-|-
CASYNKGTHYEQYF
TGTGCCAGCTATAACAAGGGAACGCACTACGAGCAGTACTTC
>TRBJ2-1|TRBV7-9|TRBD1|few
CASSLEGDREFYNEQFF
TGTGCCAGCAGCTTAGAGGGAGACAGGGAATTCTACAATGAGCAGTTCTTC
>TRBJ1-2|TRBV4-2|-|few
CASSQDWTALNYGYTF
TGTGCCAGCAGCCAAGATTGGACAGCGTTAAACTATGGCTACACCTTC
>TRBJ2-7|TRBV29-1|TRBD1|-
CSVEDRDRGDEQYF
TGCAGCGTTGAAGATCGGGACAGAGGCGACGAGCAGTACTTC
>TRBJ2-7|TRBV7-6|-|few
CASSPGTQSSYEQYF
TGTGCCAGCAGCCCCGGGACGCAGAGCTCCTACGAGCAGTACTTC
>TRBJ2-2|TRBV5-1|TRBD1|-
CASSLGGQKTGERFF
TGCGCCAGCAGCTTGGGGGGACAGAAGACCGGGGAGCGGTTTTTT
>TRBJ2-1|TRBV11-2|TRBD1|few
CASSPTGDPYNEQFF
TGTGCCAGCAGTCCCACAGGGGACCCCTACAATGAGCAGTTCTTC
>TRBJ2-5|TRBV5-1|-|few
CASSDPINPPLGQETQYF
TGCGCCAGCAGCGACCCTATAAATCCTCCTCTGGGCCAAGAGACCCAGTACTTC
>TRBJ2-7|TRBV12-3/TRBV12-4|TRBD2|few
CASSPWTSEVYEQYF
TGTGCCAGCAGCCCGTGGACTAGCGAGGTCTACGAGCAGTACTTC
>TRBJ2-3|TRBV29-1|-|few
CSVKHGLTDTQYF
TGCAGCGTAAAACACGGGCTCACAGATACGCAGTATTTT